The TCR beta chain under discussion was sequenced for a study of early T cells in non-severe SARS-CoV-2 infection (dated by TCRdb to the early 2020s). About the investigation overall: Because TCR sequencing relied on bulk RNA taken from unsorted whole blood, pairing of alpha and beta chains was not possible.

The library was obtained by 5' RACE. Sequencing took place on a NextSeq 500. To correct for sequencing error and PCR bias, the TCR library protocol tagged individual cDNA molecules with unique molecular identifiers. Sequencing covered both TCR alpha and beta chains, and within each sample the abundances of alpha and beta sequences were tightly co-correlated. The authors' analysis ran thus. Decombinator V4 was used to perform V gene, J gene and CDR3 annotation of TCR sequences. Expanded TCRs were defined as changing significantly between any two time points under a Poisson model with p below 0.0001. TCR abundances were normalised to the total number of TCRs sequenced per sample and were expressed as counts per million. MAIT TCRs were defined by TRAV1-2 paired with TRAJ12, TRAJ20 or TRAJ33, and iNKT TCRs by TRAV10 paired with TRAJ18. VDJdb, accessed 1 November 2021, was searched for CMV, EBV and SARS-CoV-2 annotated TCRs, with TCRs annotated for multiple antigens excluded. TCRdb reran the public reads through fastp at Q25 and MiXCR, keeping productive beta chains. Rows with a matching CDR3 protein are joined into one entry that keeps the most common DNA and genes. These V and J calls rely on TCRdb rather than the paper's analysis. Counted in this sample were 76,000 or so distinct CDR3 sequences; 11% of them appeared once. The ten largest clones add up to approximately 4.8% of the sample.

Results the study describes overall, beyond this receptor: Matching against VDJdb was skewed toward anti-spike CD8 responses, likely underestimated virus-specific expansions, and missed private and CD4 specificities.

The study was a case-control design nested within a healthcare worker cohort in London, UK, with weekly nasopharyngeal swab PCR tests and blood sampling. Healthcare workers were recruited during the week of the UK lockdown, between 23 and 31 March 2020, and followed weekly for up to 16 weeks. This clonotype was picked up a small number of times. Its antigen is currently not known. Per-nucleotide qualities are absent, and no much larger clonotype sits a single base away. In the germline V gene, CDR1 corresponds to SGHTA and CDR2 to FQGNSA. V drops 5 bases and J drops 0 bases, leaving 11 bases in between. Including the terminal cysteine and phenylalanine, the CDR3 comprises 15 residues. Kept here is only the CDR3 DNA, which spans 45 bases and is read in frame from base 1.

This sequence was found in an adult who was a healthcare worker with PCR-confirmed SARS-CoV-2 infection or an uninfected control (not recorded which). The chain couples TRBV7-2 to TRBJ1-3; the D gene lacks a confident call. The specimen was whole blood. At the DNA level, the sequence is TGTGCCAGCAGCCCCCCCCCCTTCTCTGGAAACACCATATATTTT. It is translated as CASSPPPFSGNTIYF.